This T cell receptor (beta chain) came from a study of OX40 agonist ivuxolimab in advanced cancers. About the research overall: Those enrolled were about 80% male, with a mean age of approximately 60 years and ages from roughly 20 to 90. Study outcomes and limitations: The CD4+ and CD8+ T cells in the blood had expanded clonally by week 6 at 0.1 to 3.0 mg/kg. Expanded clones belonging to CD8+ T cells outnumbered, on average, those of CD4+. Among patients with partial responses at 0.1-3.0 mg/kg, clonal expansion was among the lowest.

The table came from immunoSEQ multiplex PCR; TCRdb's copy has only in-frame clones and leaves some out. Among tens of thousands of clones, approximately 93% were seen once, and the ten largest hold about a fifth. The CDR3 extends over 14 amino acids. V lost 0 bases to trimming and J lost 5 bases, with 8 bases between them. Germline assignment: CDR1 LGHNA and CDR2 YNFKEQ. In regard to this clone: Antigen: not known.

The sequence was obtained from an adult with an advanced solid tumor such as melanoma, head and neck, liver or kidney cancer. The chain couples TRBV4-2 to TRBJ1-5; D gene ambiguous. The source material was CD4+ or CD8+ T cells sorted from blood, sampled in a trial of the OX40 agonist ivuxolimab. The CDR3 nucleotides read TGTGCCAGCAGCCAAGATCTAGGAGATCAGCCCCAGCATTTT. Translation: CASSQDLGDQPQHF.